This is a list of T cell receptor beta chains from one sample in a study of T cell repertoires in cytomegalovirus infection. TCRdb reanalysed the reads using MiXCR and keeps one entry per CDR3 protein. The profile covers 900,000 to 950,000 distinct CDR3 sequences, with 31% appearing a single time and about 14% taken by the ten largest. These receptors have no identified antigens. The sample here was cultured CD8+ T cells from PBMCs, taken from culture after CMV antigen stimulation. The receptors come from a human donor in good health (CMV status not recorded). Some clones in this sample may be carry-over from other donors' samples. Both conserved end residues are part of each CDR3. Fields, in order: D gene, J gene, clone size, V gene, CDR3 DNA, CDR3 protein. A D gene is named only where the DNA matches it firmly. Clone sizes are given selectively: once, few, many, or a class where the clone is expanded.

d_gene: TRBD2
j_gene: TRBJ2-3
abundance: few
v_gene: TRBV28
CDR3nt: TGTGCCAGCAGTTTAGCGACTAGCGGGGTTCGCACAGATACGCAGTATTTT
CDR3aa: CASSLATSGVRTDTQYF

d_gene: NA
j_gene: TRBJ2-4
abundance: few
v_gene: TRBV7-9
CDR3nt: TGTGCCAGCAGCTCCGGAGAAGGGGCAACAGCCAAAAACATTCAGTACTTC
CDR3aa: CASSSGEGATAKNIQYF

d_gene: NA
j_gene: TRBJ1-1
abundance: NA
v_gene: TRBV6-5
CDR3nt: TGTGCCAGCAGAAGGGGGATAAACACTGAAGCTTTCTTT
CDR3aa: CASRRGINTEAFF

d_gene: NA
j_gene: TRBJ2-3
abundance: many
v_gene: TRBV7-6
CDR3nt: TGTGCCAGCAGCTATGGTATCGAAGAAAGCACAGATACGCAGTATTTT
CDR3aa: CASSYGIEESTDTQYF

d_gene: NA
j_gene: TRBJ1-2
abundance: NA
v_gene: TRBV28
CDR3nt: TGTGCCAGCCGAAAGGCGAGCGTCTACACCTTC
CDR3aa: CASRKASVYTF

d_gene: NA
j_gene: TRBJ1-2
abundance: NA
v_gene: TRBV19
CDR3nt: TGTGCCAGTAGTACCGGGACCCACTATGGCTACACCTTC
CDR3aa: CASSTGTHYGYTF

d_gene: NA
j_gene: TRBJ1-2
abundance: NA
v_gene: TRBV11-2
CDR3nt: TGTGCCAGCCGTTTGGGGAGAGGGAACTATGGCTACACCTTC
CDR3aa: CASRLGRGNYGYTF

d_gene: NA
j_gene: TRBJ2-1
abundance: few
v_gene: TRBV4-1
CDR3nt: TGCGCCAGCAGCCAAGATTCCGAGGGTACCTACAATGAGCAGTTCTTC
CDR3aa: CASSQDSEGTYNEQFF

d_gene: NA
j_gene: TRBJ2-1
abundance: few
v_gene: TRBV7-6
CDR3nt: TGTGCGTCGGAGGGGGTCTACAATGAGCAGTTCTTC
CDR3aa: CASEGVYNEQFF

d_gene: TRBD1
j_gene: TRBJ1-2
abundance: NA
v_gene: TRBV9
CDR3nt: TGTGCCAGCAGCGTAGGGCTGACAGGGTCAGGAGGCTACACCTTC
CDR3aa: CASSVGLTGSGGYTF

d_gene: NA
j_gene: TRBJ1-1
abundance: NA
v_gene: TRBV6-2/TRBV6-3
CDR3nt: TGTGCCAGCAGTTATCTGGGGACCTTAAACACTGAAGCTTTCTTT
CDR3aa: CASSYLGTLNTEAFF

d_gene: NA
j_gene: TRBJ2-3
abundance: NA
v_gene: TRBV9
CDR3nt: TGTGCCAGCAGCGTATCTGATAGCACAGATACGCAGTATTTT
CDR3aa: CASSVSDSTDTQYF

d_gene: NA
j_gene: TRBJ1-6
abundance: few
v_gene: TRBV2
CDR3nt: TGTGCCAGCCCGCCGGGGGCTGGATCACCCCTCCACTTT
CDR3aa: CASPPGAGSPLHF

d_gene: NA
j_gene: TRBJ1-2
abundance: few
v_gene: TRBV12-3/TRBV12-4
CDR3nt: TGTGCCAGCAGTTCGAGGGTAGTGGAAGGCTACACCTTC
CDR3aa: CASSSRVVEGYTF

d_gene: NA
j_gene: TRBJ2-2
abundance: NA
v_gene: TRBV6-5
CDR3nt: TGTGCCAGCAGTTACTTTCCACTTACAGGGCCCACCTCCGCGAACACCGGGGAGCTGTTTTTT
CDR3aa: CASSYFPLTGPTSANTGELFF

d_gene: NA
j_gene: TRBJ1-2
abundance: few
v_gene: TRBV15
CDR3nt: TGTGCCACCAGCGAAGACAGGTCCAACTATGGCTACACCTTC
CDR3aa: CATSEDRSNYGYTF

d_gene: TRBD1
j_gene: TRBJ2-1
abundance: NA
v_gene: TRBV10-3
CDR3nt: TGTGCCATCAGTGACAGGGGGTCCTACAATGAGCAGTTCTTC
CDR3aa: CAISDRGSYNEQFF

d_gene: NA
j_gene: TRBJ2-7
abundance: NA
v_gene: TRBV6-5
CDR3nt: TGTGCCAGTCAAAAGCACCTTCTTACCTACGAGCAGTACTTC
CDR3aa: CASQKHLLTYEQYF

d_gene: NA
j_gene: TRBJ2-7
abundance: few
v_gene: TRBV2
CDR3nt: TGTGCCAGCAACCACTACGAGCAGTACTTC
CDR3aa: CASNHYEQYF

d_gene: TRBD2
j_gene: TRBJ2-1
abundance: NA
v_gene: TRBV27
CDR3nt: TGTGCCAGCAGTTTATTGGTTAGCGGGGGGATAAATGAGCAGTTCTTC
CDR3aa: CASSLLVSGGINEQFF

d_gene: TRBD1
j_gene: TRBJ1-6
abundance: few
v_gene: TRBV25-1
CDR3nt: TGTGCCAGCATCTTGCCCCGGGACAGTACTAATTCACCCCTCCACTTT
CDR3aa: CASILPRDSTNSPLHF

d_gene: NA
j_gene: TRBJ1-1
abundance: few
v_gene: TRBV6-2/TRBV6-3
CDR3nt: TGTGCCACCGGCCCGGGTACTATGATGAACACTGAAGCTTTCTTT
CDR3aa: CATGPGTMMNTEAFF

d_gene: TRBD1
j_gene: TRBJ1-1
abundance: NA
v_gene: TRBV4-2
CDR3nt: TGTGCCAGCAGCCCCCTTGGCGGGACAGGGTTTGTATCGGACACTGAAGCTTTCTTT
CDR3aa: CASSPLGGTGFVSDTEAFF

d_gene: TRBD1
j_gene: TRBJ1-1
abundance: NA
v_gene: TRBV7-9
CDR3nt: TGTGCCAGCAGCTTAGCCAACAGGGGGCTGAACACTGAAGCTTTCTTT
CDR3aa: CASSLANRGLNTEAFF

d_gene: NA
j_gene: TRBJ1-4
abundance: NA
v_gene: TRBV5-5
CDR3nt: TGTGCCAGTACGTCCGGATCTAATGAAAAACTGTTTTTT
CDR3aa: CASTSGSNEKLFF

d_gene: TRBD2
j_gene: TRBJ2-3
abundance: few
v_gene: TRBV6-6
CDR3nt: TGTGCCAGCCAGGGGACTAGCAGGAAACTTAGCACAGATACGCAGTATTTT
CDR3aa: CASQGTSRKLSTDTQYF

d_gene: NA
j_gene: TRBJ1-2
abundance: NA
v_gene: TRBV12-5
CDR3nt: TGTGCTAGTGGTTTCCCCCTGGCCCAAGCATATGGCTACACCTTC
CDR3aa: CASGFPLAQAYGYTF

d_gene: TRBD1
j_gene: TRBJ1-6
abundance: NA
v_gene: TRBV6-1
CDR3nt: TGTGCCAGCACCATACGACAGGGGGGCTATAATTCACCCCTCCACTTT
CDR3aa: CASTIRQGGYNSPLHF

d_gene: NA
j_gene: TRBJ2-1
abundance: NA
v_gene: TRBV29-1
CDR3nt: TGCAGCCTATGGACGGGTGGCTACAATGAGCAGTTCTTC
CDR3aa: CSLWTGGYNEQFF

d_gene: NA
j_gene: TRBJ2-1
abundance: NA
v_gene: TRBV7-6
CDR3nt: TGTGCCAGCAGCTTAGGATGGGGCTCTTTCTACAATGAGCAGTTCTTC
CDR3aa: CASSLGWGSFYNEQFF

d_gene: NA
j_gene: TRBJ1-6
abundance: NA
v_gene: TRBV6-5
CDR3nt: TGTGCCAGCAGTTACTCCCCCCTCCTACAGAATTCACCCCTCCACTTT
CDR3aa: CASSYSPLLQNSPLHF

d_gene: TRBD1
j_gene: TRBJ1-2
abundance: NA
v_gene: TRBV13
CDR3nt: TGTGCCAGCAGCTTTCTCGGACAGGATAACTATGGCTACACCTTC
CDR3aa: CASSFLGQDNYGYTF

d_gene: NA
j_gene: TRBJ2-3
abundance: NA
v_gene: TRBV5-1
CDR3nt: TGCGCCAGCAGCTTGGTGTGGAACCACTTAATATCTAGCACAGATACGCAGTATTTT
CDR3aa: CASSLVWNHLISSTDTQYF

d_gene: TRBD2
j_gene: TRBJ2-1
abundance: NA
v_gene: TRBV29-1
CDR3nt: TGCAGCGTTGAGGGGTCGACTAGCGGACAGAAATCCACCTACAATGAGCAGTTCTTC
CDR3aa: CSVEGSTSGQKSTYNEQFF

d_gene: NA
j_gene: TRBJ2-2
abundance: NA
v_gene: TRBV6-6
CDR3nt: TGTGCCAGCAGTTACTTCGGGGGCGCCTGCGGGGAGCTGTTTTTT
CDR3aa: CASSYFGGACGELFF

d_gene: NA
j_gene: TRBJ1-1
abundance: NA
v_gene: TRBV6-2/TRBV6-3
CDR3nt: TGTGCCAGCAGTTCCATAAAGGCGAGGGACACTGAAGCTTTCTTT
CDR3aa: CASSSIKARDTEAFF

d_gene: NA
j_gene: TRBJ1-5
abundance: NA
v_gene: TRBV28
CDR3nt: TGTGCCAGCAGTGAGGACATGAGCAATCAGCCCCAGCATTTT
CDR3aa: CASSEDMSNQPQHF

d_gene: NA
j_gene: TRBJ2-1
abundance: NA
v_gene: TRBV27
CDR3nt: TGTGCCAGCAGACAGGGATCCAATGAGCAGTTCTTC
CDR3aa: CASRQGSNEQFF

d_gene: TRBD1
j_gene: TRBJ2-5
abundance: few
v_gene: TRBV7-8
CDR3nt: TGTGCCAGCAAGTTAGGGGGCGGCCAAGAGACCCAGTACTTC
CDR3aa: CASKLGGGQETQYF

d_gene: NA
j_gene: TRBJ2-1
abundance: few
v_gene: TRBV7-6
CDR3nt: TGTGCCAGCACCCCTGGGGCGGACTACAATGAGCAGTTCTTC
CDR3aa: CASTPGADYNEQFF

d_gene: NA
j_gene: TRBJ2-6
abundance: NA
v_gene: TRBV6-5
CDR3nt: TGTGCCAGCAGCCAACGTGCCACCTCTGGGGCCAACGTCCTGACTTTC
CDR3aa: CASSQRATSGANVLTF

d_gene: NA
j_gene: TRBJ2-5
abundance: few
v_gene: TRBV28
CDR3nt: TGTGCCAGCAGTTCTCGACAGAGCCCCCAAGAGACCCAGTACTTC
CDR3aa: CASSSRQSPQETQYF

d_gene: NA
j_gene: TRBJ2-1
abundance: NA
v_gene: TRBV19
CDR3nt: TGTGCCAGTAGTTGGGGGAAGGGCAATGAGCAGTTCTTC
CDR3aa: CASSWGKGNEQFF

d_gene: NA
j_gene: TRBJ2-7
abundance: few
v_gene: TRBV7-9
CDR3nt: TGTGCCAGCAGCGCTGGACAGTGGGGCTACGAGCAGTACTTC
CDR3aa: CASSAGQWGYEQYF

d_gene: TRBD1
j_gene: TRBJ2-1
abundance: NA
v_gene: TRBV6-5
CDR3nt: TGTGCCAGCAGTTCCTCAAAGGGGACAGGGATCCGGGGTGAGCAGTTCTTC
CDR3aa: CASSSSKGTGIRGEQFF

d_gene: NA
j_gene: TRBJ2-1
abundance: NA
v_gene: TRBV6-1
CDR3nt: TGTGCCAGCAGTGAACAGGGAGTACATCGGTTCTTC
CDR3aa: CASSEQGVHRFF

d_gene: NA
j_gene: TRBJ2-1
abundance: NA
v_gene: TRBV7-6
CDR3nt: TGTGCCAGCAGCTTAGTACTTGTGGGGAATGAGCAGTTCTTC
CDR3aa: CASSLVLVGNEQFF

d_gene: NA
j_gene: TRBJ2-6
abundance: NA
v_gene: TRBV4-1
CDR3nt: TGCGCCAGCAGCCAAGTCATATTTGGGGCCAACGTCCTGACTTTC
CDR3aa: CASSQVIFGANVLTF

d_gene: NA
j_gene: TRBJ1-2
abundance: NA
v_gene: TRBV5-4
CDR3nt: TGTGCCAGCAGCTTGGACAGGGACCCCGCTTACGACACCTTC
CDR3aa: CASSLDRDPAYDTF

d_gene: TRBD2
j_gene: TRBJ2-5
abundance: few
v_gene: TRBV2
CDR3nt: TGTGCCAGCCGGCTACTAGCGGGAAACCAAGAGACCCAGTACTTC
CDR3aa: CASRLLAGNQETQYF

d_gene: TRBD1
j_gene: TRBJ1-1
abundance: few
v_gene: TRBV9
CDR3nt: TGTGCCAGCAGCGTAGGGACAGGGGCGATTCGGGACACTGAAGCTTTCTTT
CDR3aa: CASSVGTGAIRDTEAFF

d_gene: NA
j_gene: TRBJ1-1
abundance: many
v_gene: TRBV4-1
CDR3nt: TGCGCCAGCAGCCAAGATCTGAACACTGAAGCTTTCTTT
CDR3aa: CASSQDLNTEAFF

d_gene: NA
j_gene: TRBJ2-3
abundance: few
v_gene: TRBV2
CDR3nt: TGTGCCAGCGGAGGCTACCGGCGCACAGATACGCAGTATTTT
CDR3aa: CASGGYRRTDTQYF

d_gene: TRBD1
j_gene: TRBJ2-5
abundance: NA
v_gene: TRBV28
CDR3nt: TGTGCCAGCAGACGGACAGGACAAGAGACCCAGTACTTC
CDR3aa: CASRRTGQETQYF

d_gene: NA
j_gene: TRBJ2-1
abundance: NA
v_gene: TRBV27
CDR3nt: TGTGCCAGCTCGAAAAGCTTATACAATGAGCAGTTCTTC
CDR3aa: CASSKSLYNEQFF

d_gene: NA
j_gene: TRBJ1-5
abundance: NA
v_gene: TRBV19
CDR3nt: TGTGCCTGCAATCATCGGCGCAATCAGCCCCAGCAGTTT
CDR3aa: CACNHRRNQPQQF

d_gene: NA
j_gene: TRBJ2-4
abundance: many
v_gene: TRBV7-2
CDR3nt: TGTGCCAGCAGCTTACCCGCAAACATTCAGTACTTC
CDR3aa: CASSLPANIQYF

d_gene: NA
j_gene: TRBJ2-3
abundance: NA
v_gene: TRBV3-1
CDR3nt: TGTGCCAGCAGCCCCAGGACGGCCAGAGATCCGCAGTATTTT
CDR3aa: CASSPRTARDPQYF

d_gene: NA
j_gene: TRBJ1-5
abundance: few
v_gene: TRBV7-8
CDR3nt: TGTGCCAGCAGCTCCCAGCCTACAGGCAATAAACGGCAGCCCCAGCATTTT
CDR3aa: CASSSQPTGNKRQPQHF

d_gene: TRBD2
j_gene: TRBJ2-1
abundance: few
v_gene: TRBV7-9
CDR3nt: TGTGCCAGCAGCCCTGGGACTAGCGGGGGCATATCCTACAATGAGCAGTTCTTC
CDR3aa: CASSPGTSGGISYNEQFF